This T cell receptor beta chain came from a study of cytomegalovirus exposure and HLA in healthy donors. Study summary: As released early, the data held approximately 80 million unique TCRs from HLA-typed donors.

Regarding the study as a whole: TCR beta V- and J-gene trimming was later associated with a missense DCLRE1C variant. Reports state that TCR beta sequences accurately predicted most subjects' HLA-A and HLA-B alleles.

A multiplex PCR was run with 60 Vbeta primers and 13 Jbeta primers. Generated by immunoSEQ multiplex PCR, the TCRdb table keeps only in-frame clones and is missing some. Here the sample spans around 120,000 clones, roughly 80% being singletons. As regards this clone: Antigen: not known.

Germline CDR1 and CDR2: GTSNPN and SVGIG (reference sequence). The CDR3 is 11 amino acids. V was cut by 1 base and J by 4 bases, with 5 bases left in between. V gene TRBV30 combines with J gene TRBJ2-7; D is unresolved. This clonotype was obtained from a male donor in good health and CMV-seropositive. Sequencing was done on a sample of PBMCs. CDR3 region: CAWSESYEQYF. The DNA for the CDR3 is TGTGCCTGGAGTGAATCTTACGAGCAGTACTTC.